This section outlines one TCR beta chain sequence together with its context. CDR1 is SGHRS and CDR2 is YFSETQ in the germline V gene. The CDR3 is 16 residues long. The ends were cut back, 4 bases at V and 1 base at J, with 17 bases in the middle. This record belongs to a study of CD8 T cells in Susac syndrome. Random-hexamer reverse transcription was applied to about 0.45 to 1 ug RNA. The amplification used immunoSEQ multiplex PCR on TCR beta CDR3; it spanned 54 Vbeta and 13 Jbeta. TCRdb fed the immunoSEQ multiplex PCR reads into MiXCR, producing one record per CDR3 protein. The repertoire holds tens of thousands of distinct CDR3 sequences, with 93% as singletons. CD8+ and CD4+ T cells from blood underwent TCR beta sequencing. The multiple sclerosis controls consisted of treatment-naive patients with relapsing-remitting disease, either stable or active. Negative isolation was used for CD8+ and CD4+ T cells, and FACS enrichment was applied to TEMRA cells.

This rearrangement joins TRBV5-1 to TRBJ1-1; D call uncertain. Sequences were obtained from CD8+ T cells from PBMCs. The sequence derives from a human donor with multiple sclerosis. CDR3 sequence reads: CASSPFLSIWNTEAFF. In nucleotides, the CDR3 is TGCGCCAGCAGCCCCTTTCTCTCAATCTGGAACACTGAAGCTTTCTTT.